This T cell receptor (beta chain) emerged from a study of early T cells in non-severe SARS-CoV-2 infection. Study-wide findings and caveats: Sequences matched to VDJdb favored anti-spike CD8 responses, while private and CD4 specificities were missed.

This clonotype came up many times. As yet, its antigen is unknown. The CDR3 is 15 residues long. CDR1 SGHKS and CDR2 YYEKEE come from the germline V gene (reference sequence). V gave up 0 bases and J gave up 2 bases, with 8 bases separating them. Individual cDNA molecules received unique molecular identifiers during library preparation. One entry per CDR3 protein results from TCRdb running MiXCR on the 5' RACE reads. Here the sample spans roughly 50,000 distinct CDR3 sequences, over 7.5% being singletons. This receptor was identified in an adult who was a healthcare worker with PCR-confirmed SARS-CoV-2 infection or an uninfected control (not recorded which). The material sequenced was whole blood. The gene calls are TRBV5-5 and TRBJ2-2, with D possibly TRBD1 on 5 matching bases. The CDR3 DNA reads TGTGCCAGCAGCTTGGGGACACTCAACACCGGGGAGCTGTTTTTT. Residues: CASSLGTLNTGELFF.